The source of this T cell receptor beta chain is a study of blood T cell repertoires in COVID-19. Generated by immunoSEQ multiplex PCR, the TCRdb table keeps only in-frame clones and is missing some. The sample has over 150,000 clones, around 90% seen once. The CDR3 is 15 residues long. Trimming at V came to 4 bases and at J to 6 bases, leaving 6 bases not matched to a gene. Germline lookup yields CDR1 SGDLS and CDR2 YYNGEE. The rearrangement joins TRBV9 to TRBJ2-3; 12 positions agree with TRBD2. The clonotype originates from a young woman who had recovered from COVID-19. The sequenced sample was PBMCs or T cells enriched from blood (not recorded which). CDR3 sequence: CASSPSGGAGDTQYF. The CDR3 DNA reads TGTGCCAGCAGCCCTAGCGGGGGGGCAGGGGATACGCAGTATTTT.